This entry concerns a single T cell receptor (beta chain). Its matching antigen is unknown. The sample is drawn from a study of PD-1 blockade in classical Hodgkin lymphoma. TCRdb's copy holds only in-frame clones and misses some; the assay was immunoSEQ multiplex PCR. Among over 9,000 clones listed, around 82% were seen once. Relapse after autologous stem cell transplantation occurred in every patient, and brentuximab vedotin exposure varied. Investigators obtained CD8+ T cells from thawed PBMCs by magnetic negative selection. The V gene lost 5 bases and the J gene lost 7 bases, with 12 bases spanning the gap. From germline, CDR1 is WNHNN and CDR2 SYGVQD (reference sequence). This CDR3 comprises 12 residues. Findings of the study overall: Patients starting nivolumab less than 1 year after ASCT had lower diversity and were excluded from later analyses. It was among complete responders that baseline diversity resembled that of newly diagnosed patients. A significant rise in TCR diversity was seen by C4D1 for CD4+ cells but not for CD8+ cells.

This clonotype originated in a human donor with classical Hodgkin lymphoma. The material sequenced was CD8+ T cells from blood, taken at baseline. This chain links TRBV10-1 with TRBJ2-7, with D possibly called TRBD1 or TRBD2 (5 bases each). CDR3 coding DNA: TGCGCCAGCAGTTCGGGACCCGCGGAGCAGTACTTC. It translates to CASSSGPAEQYF.